This T cell receptor beta chain was found in a study of post-analysis software for immune sequencing data. Notes on the study in general: Among four to six TRBV segments more frequent in patients than controls were TRBV5-6, TRBV5-1 and TRBV20-1.

The V end was cut by 0 bases, the J end by 5 bases, with 11 bases between. The germline V gene has CDR1 LGHNA and CDR2 YSLEER. This CDR3 contains 14 residues. This clonotype was seen many times. Its antigen is unknown. Tagging with unique molecular identifiers was a feature of the TCR beta cDNA libraries. Some 500,000 cDNA molecules were obtained per 1 to 10 million input T cells. Each CDR3 protein is one row after TCRdb ran MiXCR on the PCR reads. The sample has fewer than 850,000 distinct CDR3 sequences; 25% to 30% are singletons. Sequenced material: blood. This TCR was sampled from a girl under 18 with multiple sclerosis. The V call is TRBV4-3, the J call TRBJ2-7; D is tentatively TRBD1 or TRBD2 (7 bases each). The CDR3 nucleotides are TGCGCCAGCAGCCAAGACAGGGGGGGCAACGAGCAGTACTTC. The encoded protein is CASSQDRGGNEQYF.